The subject of this entry is one TCR beta chain. Its specificity is not known. Germline-derived CDR1 and CDR2 are MDHEN and SYDVKM. V was cut by 2 bases and J by 0 bases, with 29 bases left in between. The length of the CDR3 is 23 residues. This sample was taken from a study of blood T cells in healthy people across ages. Overall study findings and caveats: Aged donors had fewer naive CD4+ cells and lower diversity than long-lived donors. Donor CMV infection status was unknown, possibly confounding age-related changes in expanded clonotypes. Unsorted PBMCs ruled out conclusive naive versus antigen-experienced comparison.

A second PCR, run for about 6 to 11 cycles, used a sample-barcoded 5' primer plus a J-beta primer mix. One entry per CDR3 protein, called by TCRdb with MiXCR from the 5' RACE reads. The sample lists 650,000 to 700,000 distinct CDR3 sequences, around 52% occurring once. The people who gave samples were healthy Caucasians from Russia, aged about 6 to 100. The rearrangement links TRBV28 to TRBJ2-6; tentative D call: TRBD2 (5 bases). The specimen was blood. The sequence was obtained from an elderly woman in good health. CDR3 residues: CASSLMLGWLGITGSSGANVLTF. The CDR3, as DNA: TGTGCCAGCAGTTTAATGCTGGGTTGGTTGGGCATCACGGGGAGCTCTGGGGCCAACGTCCTGACTTTC.